This T cell receptor beta chain was obtained from a study of response to subunit inactivated influenza vaccine. About this clonotype itself: Antigen unknown.

Study-level results: A suggestion made by the authors is that each seasonal influenza vaccination recruits few new T cells.

TCRdb used MiXCR to reprocess the RT-PCR reads, holding one entry per CDR3 protein. The sample carries approximately 500,000 distinct CDR3 sequences, 10% to 15% recorded once. V lost 1 base and J lost 1; bases outside the gene matches: 4. The CDR3 has 16 residues. The germline V gene encodes CDR1 LGHNA and CDR2 YSLEER. The input for sequencing was PBMCs from blood, taken about 40 days after vaccination. The gene calls are TRBV4-3 and TRBJ2-3; 8 bases are shared with TRBD2. The sequence came from a man aged 50-60 years who received an inactivated influenza vaccine. The CDR3, as DNA: TGCGCCAGCAGCCAAGTCCCCGGGGGGGGCACAGATACGCAGTATTTT. This sequence encodes CASSQVPGGGTDTQYF.